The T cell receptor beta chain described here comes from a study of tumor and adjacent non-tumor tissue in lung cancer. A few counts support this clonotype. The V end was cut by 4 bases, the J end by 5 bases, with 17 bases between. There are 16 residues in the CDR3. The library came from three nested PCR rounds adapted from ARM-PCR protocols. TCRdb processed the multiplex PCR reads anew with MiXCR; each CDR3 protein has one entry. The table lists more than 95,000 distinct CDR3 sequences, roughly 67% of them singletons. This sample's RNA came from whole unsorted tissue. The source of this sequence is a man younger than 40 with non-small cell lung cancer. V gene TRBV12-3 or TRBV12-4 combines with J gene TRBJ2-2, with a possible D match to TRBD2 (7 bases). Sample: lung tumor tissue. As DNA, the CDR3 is TGTGCCAGCAGTTCAAGGGGGGGGGCCGGAACCGGGGAGCTGTTTTTT. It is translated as CASSSRGGAGTGELFF.